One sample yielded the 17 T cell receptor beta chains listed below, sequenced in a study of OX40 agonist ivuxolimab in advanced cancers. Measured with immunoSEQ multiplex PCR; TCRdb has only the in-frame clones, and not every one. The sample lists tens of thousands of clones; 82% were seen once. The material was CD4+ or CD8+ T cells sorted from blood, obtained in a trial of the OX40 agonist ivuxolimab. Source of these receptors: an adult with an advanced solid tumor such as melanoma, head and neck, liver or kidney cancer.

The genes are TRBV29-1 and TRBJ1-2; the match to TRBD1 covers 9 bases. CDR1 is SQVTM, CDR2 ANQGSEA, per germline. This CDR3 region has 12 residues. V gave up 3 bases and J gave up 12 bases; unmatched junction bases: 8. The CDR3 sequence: CSVEGAGDRDTF. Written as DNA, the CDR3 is TGCAGCGTTGAGGGGGCAGGGGACAGGGACACCTTC.

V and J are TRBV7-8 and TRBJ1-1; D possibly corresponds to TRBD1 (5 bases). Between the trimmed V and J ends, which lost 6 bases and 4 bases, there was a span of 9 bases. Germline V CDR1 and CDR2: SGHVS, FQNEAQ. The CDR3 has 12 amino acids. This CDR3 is CASSPTGTEAFF. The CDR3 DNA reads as TGTGCCAGCAGTCCAACAGGCACTGAAGCTTTCTTT.

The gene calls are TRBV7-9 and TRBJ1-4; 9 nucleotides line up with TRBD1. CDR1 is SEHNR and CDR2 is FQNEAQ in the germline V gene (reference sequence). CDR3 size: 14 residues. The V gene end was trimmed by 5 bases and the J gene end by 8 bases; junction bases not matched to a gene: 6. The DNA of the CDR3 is TGTGCCAGCAGCCTGGACAGGGGAGCCGAAAAACTGTTTTTT. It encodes CASSLDRGAEKLFF.

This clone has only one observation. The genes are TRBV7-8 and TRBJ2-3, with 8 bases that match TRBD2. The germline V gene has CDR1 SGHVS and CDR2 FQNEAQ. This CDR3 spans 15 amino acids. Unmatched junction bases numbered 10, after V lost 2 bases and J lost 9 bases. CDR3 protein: CASSLRDLAGGTQYF. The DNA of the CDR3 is TGTGCCAGCAGCTTACGGGACCTGGCGGGAGGAACGCAGTATTTT.

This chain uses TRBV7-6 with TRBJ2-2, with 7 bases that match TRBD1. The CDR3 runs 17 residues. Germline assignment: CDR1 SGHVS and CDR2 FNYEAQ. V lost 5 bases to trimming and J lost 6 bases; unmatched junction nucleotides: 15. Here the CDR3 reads CASSLNHDRVRAGELFF. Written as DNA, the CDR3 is TGTGCCAGCAGCCTAAACCACGACAGGGTTCGAGCCGGGGAGCTGTTTTTT.

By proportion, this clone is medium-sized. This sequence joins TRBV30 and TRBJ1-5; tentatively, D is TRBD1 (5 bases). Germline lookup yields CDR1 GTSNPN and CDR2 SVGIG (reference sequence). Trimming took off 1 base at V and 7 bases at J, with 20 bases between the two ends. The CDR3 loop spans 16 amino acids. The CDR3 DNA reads TGTGCCTGGAGTGCCCGAGGTTGGGGGAATCAGCAGCCCCAGCATTTT. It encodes CAWSARGWGNQQPQHF.

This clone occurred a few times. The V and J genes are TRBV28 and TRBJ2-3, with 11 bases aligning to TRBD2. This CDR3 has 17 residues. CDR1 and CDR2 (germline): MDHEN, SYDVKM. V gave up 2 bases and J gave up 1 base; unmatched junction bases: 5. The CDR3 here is CASSLPGLAVGTDTQYF. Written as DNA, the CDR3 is TGTGCCAGCAGTTTACCGGGACTAGCGGTGGGCACAGATACGCAGTATTTT.

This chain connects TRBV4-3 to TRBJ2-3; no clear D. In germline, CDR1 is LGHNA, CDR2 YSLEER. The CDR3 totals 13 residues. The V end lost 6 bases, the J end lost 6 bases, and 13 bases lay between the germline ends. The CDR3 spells CASSYDSLDTQYF. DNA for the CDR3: TGCGCCAGCAGTTACGATTCTTTGGATACGCAGTATTTT.

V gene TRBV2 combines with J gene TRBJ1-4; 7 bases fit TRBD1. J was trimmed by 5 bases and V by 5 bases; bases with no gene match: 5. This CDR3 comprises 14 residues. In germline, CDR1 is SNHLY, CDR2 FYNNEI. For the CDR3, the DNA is TGTGCCAGCAGTAGGGACAGCCAAAATGAAAAACTGTTTTTT. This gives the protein CASSRDSQNEKLFF.

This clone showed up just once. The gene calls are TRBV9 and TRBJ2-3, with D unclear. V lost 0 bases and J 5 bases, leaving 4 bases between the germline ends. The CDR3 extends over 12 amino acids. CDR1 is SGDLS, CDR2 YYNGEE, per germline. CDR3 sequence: CASSVGEDTQYF. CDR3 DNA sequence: TGTGCCAGCAGCGTAGGGGAAGATACGCAGTATTTT. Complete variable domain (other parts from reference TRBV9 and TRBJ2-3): DSGVTQTPKHLITATGQRVTLRCSPRSGDLSVYWYQQSLDQGLQFLIQYYNGEERAKGNILERFSAQQFPDLHSELNLSSLELGDSALYFCASSVGEDTQYFGPGTRLTVL.

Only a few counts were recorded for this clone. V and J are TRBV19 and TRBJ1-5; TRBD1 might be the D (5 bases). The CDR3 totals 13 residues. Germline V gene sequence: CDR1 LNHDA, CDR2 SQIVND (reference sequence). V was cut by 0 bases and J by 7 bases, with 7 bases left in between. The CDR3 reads CASSIEGVQPQHF. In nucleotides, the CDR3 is TGTGCCAGTAGTATAGAGGGGGTCCAGCCCCAGCATTTT.

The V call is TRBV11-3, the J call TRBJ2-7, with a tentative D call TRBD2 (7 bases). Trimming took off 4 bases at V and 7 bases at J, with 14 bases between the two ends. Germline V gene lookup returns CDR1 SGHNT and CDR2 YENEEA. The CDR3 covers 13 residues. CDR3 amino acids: CASSSLQGGEQYF. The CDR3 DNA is TGTGCCAGCAGCTCCTTACAGGGAGGGGAGCAGTACTTC. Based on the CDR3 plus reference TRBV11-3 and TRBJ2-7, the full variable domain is EAGVVQSPRYKIIEKKQPVAFWCNPISGHNTLYWYLQNLGQGPELLIRYENEEAVDDSQLPKDRFSAERLKGVDSTLKIQPAELGDSAVYLCASSSLQGGEQYFGPGTRLTVT.

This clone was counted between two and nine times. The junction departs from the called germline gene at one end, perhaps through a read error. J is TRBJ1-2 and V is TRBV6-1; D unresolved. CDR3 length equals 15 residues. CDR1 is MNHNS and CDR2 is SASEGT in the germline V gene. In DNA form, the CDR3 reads TGTGCCAGCAATGAAGTTGGCAGTGCCTTCTATGGCTACACCTTC. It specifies CASNEVGSAFYGYTF.

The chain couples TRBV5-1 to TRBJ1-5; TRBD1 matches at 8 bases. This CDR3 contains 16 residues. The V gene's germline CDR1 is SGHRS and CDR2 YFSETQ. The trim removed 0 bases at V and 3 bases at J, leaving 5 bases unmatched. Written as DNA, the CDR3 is TGCGCCAGCAGCTTGGGAGTGACAGGGGACAATCAGCCCCAGCATTTT. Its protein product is CASSLGVTGDNQPQHF. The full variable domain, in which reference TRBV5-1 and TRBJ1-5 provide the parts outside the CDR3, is KAGVTQTPRYLIKTRGQQVTLSCSPISGHRSVSWYQQTPGQGLQFLFEYFSETQRNKGNFPGRFSGRQFSNSRSEMNVSTLELGDSALYLCASSLGVTGDNQPQHFGDGTRLSIL.

This CDR3 reads CASSSRLAGAGELFF. The CDR3 DNA follows: TGTGCCAGCAGTTCGAGACTAGCGGGAGCCGGGGAGCTGTTTTTT. The chain combines TRBV28 with TRBJ2-2, with 12 bases identical to TRBD2. This CDR3 comprises 15 residues. V dropped 4 bases and J dropped 6; count of bases not matched to a gene: 3. The germline gives CDR1 MDHEN, CDR2 SYDVKM.

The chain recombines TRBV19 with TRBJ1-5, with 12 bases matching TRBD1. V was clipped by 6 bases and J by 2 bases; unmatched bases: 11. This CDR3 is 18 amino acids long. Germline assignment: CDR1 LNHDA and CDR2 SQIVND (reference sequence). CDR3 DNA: TGTGCCAGTAGCAAAATCGCGGGACAGGGGGCCGGCAATCAGCCCCAGCATTTT. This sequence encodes CASSKIAGQGAGNQPQHF.

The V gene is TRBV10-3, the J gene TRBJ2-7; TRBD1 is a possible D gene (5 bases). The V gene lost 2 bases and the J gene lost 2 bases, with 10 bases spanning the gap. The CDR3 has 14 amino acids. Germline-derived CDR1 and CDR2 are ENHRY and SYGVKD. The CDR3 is CAISEGAATYEQYF. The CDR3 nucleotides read TGTGCCATCAGTGAGGGGGCGGCTACCTACGAGCAGTACTTC.